This T cell receptor (beta chain) was profiled in a study of human T cells and chemical hapten exposure. Study in general: Across samples, TCR yields varied, mostly owing to small differences in pooled library volumes. The study, taken as a whole, reports: Sensitizing to DPC left TCRs with a frequency above 1 in 1000 unaltered.

V dropped 2 bases and J dropped 2; count of bases not matched to a gene: 7. The CDR3 spans 17 residues. CDR1 KGHSH and CDR2 LQKENI come from the germline V gene. The sample holds many counts of this clonotype. The antigen remains unidentified. As the library was built, unique molecular identifiers were attached to individual cDNA molecules. TCRdb re-called the RACE reads through MiXCR, storing one row per CDR3 protein. In the table there are just over 350,000 distinct CDR3 sequences, nearly 6.5% of which are singletons. Time point defined: patch test 2, 6 weeks after DPC sensitization. Treatment of the sample: therapeutic diphenylcyclopropenone sensitization with weekly scalp DPC.

The receptor's source is a woman aged 18-29 years with alopecia areata. Some clones in this sample may be carry-over from other donors' samples. The sequencing here drew on whole blood, taken in connection with sensitization to the hapten diphenylcyclopropenone (DPC). The V and J genes are TRBV18 and TRBJ1-1; 11 bases fit TRBD1. CDR3 nucleotides: TGTGCCAGCTCACCAGGGACAGGGGGTTGGATAAACACTGAAGCTTTCTTT. Protein product: CASSPGTGGWINTEAFF.